The sequence of this T cell receptor (beta chain) was determined in a study of early T cells in non-severe SARS-CoV-2 infection. CDR3 length: 13 amino acids. Trimming pared 6 bases from V and 1 base from J, leaving 9 bases between. Researchers tagged individual cDNA molecules with unique molecular identifiers. TCRdb ran MiXCR on the 5' RACE reads and lists one entry per CDR3 protein. Of some 120,000 distinct CDR3 sequences listed, approximately 15% are singletons. This clonotype was found many times. This chain connects TRBV12-3 or TRBV12-4 to TRBJ1-1; TRBD1 is a possible D gene (5 bases). The clonotype comes from an adult who was a healthcare worker with PCR-confirmed SARS-CoV-2 infection or an uninfected control (not recorded which). Sequencing was done on a sample of whole blood. This chain's CDR3 is CASSFQGNTEAFF. The CDR3 DNA reads TGTGCCAGCAGCTTCCAGGGGAACACTGAAGCTTTCTTT.